This TCR beta chain is from a study of T and B cells in COVID-19 patients. Multiplex PCR with BIOMED2 TRB-A/B primer pools amplified TRB rearrangements. TCRdb redid the calling of the multiplex PCR reads with MiXCR, one entry per CDR3 protein. The top ten hold approximately 15% of the sample, which has approximately 8,100 distinct CDR3 sequences, less than 35% seen once. Germline V gene lookup returns CDR1 SGHDT and CDR2 YYEEEE. Trimming left V 0 bases short and J 2 bases short, with 15 bases between. The CDR3 contains 16 residues. Each TRB amplification used roughly 230-550 ng of genomic DNA from blood.

The specimen was blood. This clonotype was sampled from a human donor with active COVID-19. The chain carries TRBV5-6 and TRBJ2-7, with D unclear. DNA of the CDR3: TGTGCCAGCAGCTTGGGCCCGGGCTTTTTGACCTACGAGCAGTACTTC. Translating gives CASSLGPGFLTYEQYF. The variable domain in full, completed from reference TRBV5-6 and TRBJ2-7, reads DAGVTQSPTHLIKTRGQQVTLRCSPKSGHDTVSWYQQALGQGPQFIFQYYEEEERQRGNFPDRFSGHQFPNYSSELNVNALLLGDSALYLCASSLGPGFLTYEQYFGPGTRLTVT.